Listed below are T cell receptor beta chains from one sample, sequenced in a study of cytomegalovirus exposure and HLA in healthy donors. Libraries were prepared by immunoSEQ multiplex PCR; TCRdb keeps only in-frame clonotypes and omits some of them. The data show approximately 89,000 clones, with around 77% seen just once and around 3.5% held by the top ten. Source material: PBMCs. Source of these receptors: a man aged 30 to 45 in good health and CMV-seronegative. Both conserved end residues are part of each CDR3. The D gene is left open where the match is weak. Clone size, where shown, is once, few, many, or a class for clones that have expanded.

TRBD1,TRBV28,NA,TRBJ2-7,TGTGCCAGCAGACCGGAACAGGGGACACTCTACGAGCAGTACTTC,CASRPEQGTLYEQYF
TRBD1,TRBV18,once,TRBJ2-2,TGTGCCAGCTTACCCGGGACAGCGAACACCGGGGAGCTGTTTTTT,CASLPGTANTGELFF
TRBD1,TRBV28,NA,TRBJ1-2,TGTGCCAGCAGTGCCCCGACAGGGAGCTATGGCTACACCTTC,CASSAPTGSYGYTF
NA,TRBV5-6,NA,TRBJ2-5,TGTGCCAGCAGCTTGTTCGCGAAGACCCAGTACTTC,CASSLFAKTQYF
NA,TRBV6-5,NA,TRBJ2-6,TGTGCCAGCAGTTATCAGGGTTCTGGGGCCAACGTCCTGACTTTC,CASSYQGSGANVLTF
TRBD1,TRBV15,NA,TRBJ2-7,TGTGCCACCAGCAGAGACAGGGGGCAAAGCTACGAGCAGTACTTC,CATSRDRGQSYEQYF
TRBD2,TRBV2,NA,TRBJ2-5,TGTGCCAGCAGTCAGACTAGCGGGGAAGGACAAGAGACCCAGTACTTC,CASSQTSGEGQETQYF
NA,TRBV28,once,TRBJ1-6,TGTGCCAGCCGCGATCTCGATTCACCCCTCCACTTT,CASRDLDSPLHF
NA,TRBV7-2,NA,TRBJ1-2,TGTGCCAGCAGCTTCTCAGGGGCCGAAAACTATGGCTACACCTTC,CASSFSGAENYGYTF
NA,TRBV9,NA,TRBJ2-5,TGTGCCAGCAGCCCCCGACATTTTCAAGAGACCCAGTACTTC,CASSPRHFQETQYF
NA,TRBV2,NA,TRBJ2-7,TGTGCCAGCAGTGACCTCGTGAGCTCCTACGAGCAGTACTTC,CASSDLVSSYEQYF
TRBD2,TRBV27,once,TRBJ2-1,TGTGCCAGCAGTTTTGGCGGGGGGAGCTCCTACAATGAGCAGTTCTTC,CASSFGGGSSYNEQFF
NA,TRBV28,NA,TRBJ1-2,TGTGCCAGCATCGAGGGGACAAGGTTCTATGGCTACACCTTC,CASIEGTRFYGYTF
NA,TRBV6-1,NA,TRBJ2-4,TGTGCCAGCAGTGAAGGGCTGGCGGGAGCCAAAAACATTCAGTACTTC,CASSEGLAGAKNIQYF
TRBD1,TRBV28,once,TRBJ1-2,TGTGCCAGCAGTTTAGTGGGACAGGGGGCTATCTACTATGGCTACACCTTC,CASSLVGQGAIYYGYTF
NA,TRBV5-1,NA,TRBJ2-7,TGCGCCAGCAGCCAACCGACGGAGGACTACGAGCAGTACTTC,CASSQPTEDYEQYF
NA,TRBV7-8,NA,TRBJ1-1,TGTGCCAGCAGCTTACTGGCAGGGTCGGTCGCTGAAGCTTTCTTT,CASSLLAGSVAEAFF
TRBD2,TRBV6-4,once,TRBJ2-1,TGTGCCAGCAGTGGTGGACTAGCCGCCAATGAGCAGTTCTTC,CASSGGLAANEQFF
NA,TRBV27,few,TRBJ2-2,TGTGCCAGCGCCCTGAGCAGGGCCGGGGAGCTGTTTTTT,CASALSRAGELFF
NA,TRBV6-5,NA,TRBJ2-5,TGTGCCAGCAGCCCCTTGAGGAGGGCCGTGGAGACCCAGTACTTC,CASSPLRRAVETQYF
TRBD1,TRBV28,NA,TRBJ1-2,TGTGCCAGCACGACCGGGACAGCTAACTATGGCTACACCTTC,CASTTGTANYGYTF
NA,TRBV6-6,NA,TRBJ2-7,TGTGCCAGCAGTTCCAGCTCCTACGAGCAGTACTTC,CASSSSSYEQYF
TRBD1,TRBV5-8,NA,TRBJ1-1,TGTGCCAGCAGCTTAATCGGAGGGGGCAACTCTGAAGCTTTCTTT,CASSLIGGGNSEAFF
NA,TRBV29-1,NA,TRBJ2-5,TGCAGCGTTGAGGCCAGGTCCCAAGAGACCCAGTACTTC,CSVEARSQETQYF
NA,TRBV10-2,NA,TRBJ2-7,TGCGCCAGCAGTGACGGGGAGAAGCGGTCCTACGAGCAGTACTTC,CASSDGEKRSYEQYF
NA,TRBV4-2,NA,TRBJ2-1,TGTGCCAGCAGCCAAGTCTCAGCGGGCCTACACAATGAGCAGTTCTTC,CASSQVSAGLHNEQFF
NA,TRBV2,NA,TRBJ1-2,TGTGCCAGAAACGGAGCGACCCGGTCCTATGGCTACACCTTC,CARNGATRSYGYTF
NA,TRBV2,NA,TRBJ2-4,TGTGCCAGCAGTGAAGTATGGGGGGTAGAAAACATTCAGTACTTC,CASSEVWGVENIQYF
NA,TRBV6-1,few,TRBJ2-3,TGTGCCAGCACCCGGACAGTTAGCACAGATACGCAGTATTTT,CASTRTVSTDTQYF
NA,TRBV7-9,once,TRBJ2-7,TGTTCCAGCAGCCAAGGCATGGGGGCCCCCTACGAGCAGTACTTC,CSSSQGMGAPYEQYF
NA,TRBV5-1,once,TRBJ1-1,TGCGCCAGCAGCTTGGTTCCAGACTTGAACACTGAAGCTTTCTTT,CASSLVPDLNTEAFF
TRBD2,TRBV18,NA,TRBJ2-7,TGTGCCAGCTCACTCCGGGAGGGCCTTTACGAGCAGTACTTC,CASSLREGLYEQYF
TRBD1,TRBV28,NA,TRBJ2-4,TGTGCCACCACGGACAGGATAAAAAACATTCAGTACTTC,CATTDRIKNIQYF
NA,TRBV5-8,NA,TRBJ1-5,TGTGCCAGCAGCTTGGCCTTGAGGGTACGACAGCCCCAGCATTTT,CASSLALRVRQPQHF
NA,TRBV19,once,TRBJ1-5,TGTGCCAGTAGTAGGGGGGATAATCGGAATCAGCCCCAGCATTTT,CASSRGDNRNQPQHF
NA,TRBV4-2,once,TRBJ1-1,TGTGCCAGCAGCCAAGATGGGTCGGGGGACACTGAAGCTTTCTTT,CASSQDGSGDTEAFF
NA,TRBV28,NA,TRBJ1-2,TGTGCCAGCAGCCAGATCGACAACCCGAACTATGGCTACACCTTC,CASSQIDNPNYGYTF
TRBD1,TRBV4-3,NA,TRBJ2-2,TGCGCCAGCAGCCCAACAGGGGGCCTTAGGTTGGTGTCCGGGGAGCTGTTTTTT,CASSPTGGLRLVSGELFF
NA,TRBV5-1,NA,TRBJ2-1,TGCGCCAGCAGCTTAACCCCAGACTCCTACAATGAGCAGTTCTTC,CASSLTPDSYNEQFF
NA,TRBV6-5,NA,TRBJ1-1,TGTGCCAGCAGTTACGGAGGAAGGAGGGTGGTCACTGAAGCTTTCTTT,CASSYGGRRVVTEAFF
TRBD1,TRBV29-1,few,TRBJ2-6,TGCAGCGTCCGGACAGGGGGGAGCTCTGGGGCCAACGTCCTGACTTTC,CSVRTGGSSGANVLTF
TRBD2,TRBV18,once,TRBJ2-5,TGTGCCAGCTCACCGACGGGGGGGCAAGAGACCCAGTACTTC,CASSPTGGQETQYF
TRBD1,TRBV25-1,once,TRBJ2-3,TGTGCCAGCCGGCCGGGACAGTCCACAGATACGCAGTATTTT,CASRPGQSTDTQYF
TRBD1,TRBV11-2,NA,TRBJ1-2,TGTGCCAGCAGCTGGGACAGGGGGCCGGGCTACACCTTC,CASSWDRGPGYTF
NA,TRBV14,NA,TRBJ2-5,TGTGCCAGCAGCCAAGGGCGGTACCAAGAGACCCAGTACTTC,CASSQGRYQETQYF
NA,TRBV18,once,TRBJ1-6,TGTGCCAGCTCACCCGGGAACTATAATTCACCCCTCCACTTT,CASSPGNYNSPLHF
NA,TRBV12-5,NA,TRBJ2-5,TGTGCTACCTGGGGGCAGGAGCAAGAGACCCAGTACTTC,CATWGQEQETQYF
TRBD2,TRBV9,NA,TRBJ2-2,TGTGCCACCCCGGGACTAGCTTTGAAGTACACCGGGGAGCTGTTTTTT,CATPGLALKYTGELFF
NA,TRBV2,NA,TRBJ2-1,TGTGCCAGCAGTGAATCATGGGGAGGAGAGCAGTTCTTC,CASSESWGGEQFF